Included here is one TCR beta chain sequence, with context. Its specific antigen is unknown. One base away there is no much larger clone; base qualities are not given. There are 18 amino acids in the CDR3, from cysteine to phenylalanine inclusive. CDR3 DNA only is kept here, 54 bases in frame from base 1. V and J are trimmed by 4 bases and 5 bases, and the gene matches miss 16 bases of the junction. The germline V gene gives CDR1 as SGHVS and CDR2 as FQNEAQ. This entry comes from a study of cytomegalovirus exposure and HLA in healthy donors (dated by TCRdb to 2016 to 2017). Background on the whole study: In an earlier analysis of some 610 of the donors, 250 to 350 Gb of sequence data and approximately 120 million unique TCR beta sequences from 150 million to 200 million T cells were reported. Across around 400 genotyped donors of the cohort, an average of about 240,000 unique TCR beta nucleotide sequences per donor were sequenced, and approximately 19% of those sequences were non-productive. Using immunosequencing, the study profiled T cell repertoires from roughly 650 subjects and related those repertoires to cytomegalovirus serostatus. An earlier analysis of 500 to 750 of the donors applied high-throughput TCR beta sequencing to assess whether each TCR beta V gene segment acted as functional or pseudogenic. In a later genetic analysis, genome-wide SNP genotypes for about three fifths of the roughly 670 donors were used, and that subset was treated as a discovery cohort. Donor age, sex, ethnicity and CMV serostatus were collected together with the repertoire data. A later analysis re-analyzed previously published TCR beta repertoires from roughly 600 donors and added high-resolution HLA genotyping to study TCR occurrence patterns. A separate validation cohort of some 130 different subjects was used in addition to the approximately 700-subject first cohort. Several DR-DQ haplotypes were treated as single units for association and clustering because of strong linkage in the cohort. Of the roughly 400 genotyped donors, 81% were placed in the genetic ancestry cluster associated with self-reported Caucasian donors. Typing coverage differed by locus: A, B, C, DRB1 and DQB1 were typed in about 620-630 donors, DQA1 in roughly 500, DPA1 in some 610, and DPB1 in 450 to 490. The aim of the study was to test whether cataloging public T cell receptors could identify signatures of past pathogen exposure. An early release covering about 600 HLA-typed donors comprised roughly 300 gigabases of sequencing data and around 86 million unique TCR sequences. Rather than using new phenotypic data, the later analysis identified candidate immune exposures from TCR beta sequences and from how often those sequences occurred across donors. To predict cytomegalovirus infection status, the study combined high-throughput TCR immunosequencing, statistical association of individual TCRs with disease status, and machine learning. Class I and class II HLA loci were covered by the typing at four-digit resolution. All discovery cohort repertoires had been generated using a single sequencing platform. Broader findings and caveats from the paper: Correlated functional status among segregating V segments might be attributable to linkage disequilibrium, but an unknown experimental factor could not be ruled out. An association between a missense DCLRE1C variant and V-gene and J-gene trimming of TCR beta chains was found in a later genetic analysis and replicated in an independent cohort. The presence/absence analyses assumed that sequencing depth was roughly uniform across donors, and that assumption may not be true. A cluster of highly shared sequence variants was judged likely to represent a technical artifact of the sequencing pipeline. A later analysis associated around 16,000 TCR beta sequences with specific HLA alleles at a false discovery rate of 0.05. A later analysis reported that several top co-occurrence clusters appeared linked to parvovirus B19, influenza, CMV and Epstein-Barr virus. According to a later analysis, most CMV-associated TCR beta chains appeared to be HLA-restricted, and the HLA associations seemed to be driven largely by CMV exposure. Because the 87-base-pair reads could not distinguish some IMGT-functional V segments, including TRBV6-2 and TRBV6-3, those segments were excluded. A further reported finding was that TCR beta sequences accurately predicted the HLA-A and HLA-B alleles for most subjects in the first cohort. Because counts were too low, roughly 18 rarely observed V segments, including chromosome 9 orphons, were left out of the earlier analysis of 587 of the donors. Compared with equally common non-associated chains, HLA-associated TCR beta chains in a later analysis were more clonally expanded and had lower generation probabilities. Because HLA typing was unavailable for some donors at each locus, only the typed subset was used in association tests. When HLA alleles, especially DR and DQ, strongly co-occurred, attributing TCR associations to individual alleles was difficult. According to a later genetic analysis, donors in an Asian-associated ancestry cluster had fewer N-insertions in productive TCRs than the approximately 650-donor mean. For the cohort, immune exposure information was limited to CMV serostatus. In vitro tests confirmed that a few of the cytomegalovirus-associated TCR beta chains recognize cytomegalovirus antigens. It was suggested by the authors that the approach could potentially be generalized to other disease states and immunological phenotypes. In both the original and validation cohorts, the classifier was reported to diagnose cytomegalovirus status with high specificity and sensitivity. In this cohort, only TCR beta chains were sequenced, and detectable features were limited by the absence of alpha or paired-chain data. The study listed 170 or so TCR beta chains as associated with cytomegalovirus. Broadly in line with IMGT annotations, most TCR beta V segments showed up in productive rearrangements about 90% or about 30% of the time in an earlier analysis of around 550 of the donors. According to a later analysis, TCR association rates differed among HLA loci, with DRB1 alleles showing the most associated TCRs and HLA-C alleles showing the fewest. Across donors, most TCR sequences were observed very rarely, whereas some public TCRs were present in many individuals.

Library preparation used the immunoSEQ multiplex PCR assay. A mixture of 60 forward primers for TCR Vbeta segments and 13 reverse primers for TCR Jbeta segments was used in the multiplex PCR. A multiplex PCR assay on genomic DNA amplified the CDR3 region of rearranged TCR beta genes. Amplified TCR beta libraries were sequenced as 87-base-pair reads on the Illumina HiSeq System. In the paper's pipeline: A later analysis counted about 82 million unique TCR beta chains across the 650 to 700 repertoires, and around 9.9 million of these chains were shared by at least two donors. A nearest-neighbor algorithm error-corrected the raw reads and collapsed the reads into unique sequences, merging closely related sequences to remove PCR and sequencing errors. Alignment of CDR3 sequences to IMGT reference sequences was used to assign V, D and J gene segments. For a sequence to be retained, a match of at least six nucleotides to both a V gene segment and a J gene segment was required. Rearrangements were classified as productive when the CDR3 lacked stop codons and remained in frame with V and J, and all other rearrangements were classified as non-productive. CDR3 was defined according to IMGT convention as the region running from the second conserved V-encoded cysteine to the conserved J-encoded phenylalanine. The earlier analysis of a few hundred of the donors excluded sequences that lacked an unambiguous match to a single V gene segment. An earlier analysis of some 500 of the donors classified V segments as functional when productive rearrangements were above 56.7% and as segregating when the standard deviation between donors was above 5%. To diagnose cytomegalovirus status from the catalog of TCR beta chain sequences, a statistical classification framework was built. In a later analysis, TCR nucleotide sequences were compared against IMGT/GENE-DB human TR gene sequences so that V and J genes could be assigned. Using the TCRdist pipeline, a later analysis assigned CDR3 sequences along with most-parsimonious VDJ recombination scenarios. In a later analysis, each TCR beta chain was defined by its CDR3 amino acid sequence together with its V-gene family, and reads without a unique V-gene family were excluded. A later analysis removed 600 or so highly shared, low-generation-probability nucleotide sequences to deal with suspected cross-contamination and a sequencing artifact. In a later analysis, a clonal expansion index for each public chain was calculated from normalized within-repertoire ranks of inferred template counts. In a later analysis, generation probabilities were computed with a VDJ recombination model fitted to out-of-frame rearrangements, and the resulting probabilities were checked against IGoR. In a later analysis, TCR-TCR, TCR-HLA and TCR-CMV co-occurrence was scored with hypergeometric tests, and a repertoire-size bias correction was applied to TCR pairs. To estimate false discovery rates, a later analysis permuted the HLA or CMV assignments 20 times. In a later analysis, co-occurring TCRs were grouped with DBSCAN, and TCRdist sequence similarity was added when clustering was performed within HLA-allele-positive subsets. Repertoires with fewer than 30,000 or more than 120,000 public chains, plus five repertoires with anomalous nucleotide sharing, were excluded from co-occurrence clustering. TCRdb stores this immuneACCESS table with in-frame sequences only. Part of the clones is absent; in the studies checked, under half of the shortfall reflects unresolved V genes, and no reason is known for the rest. V, J and clone size reflect that table, while D and trimming were determined from the DNA. The sample table records under 200,000 clones; approximately 77% of these occur just once. The ten largest clones take up roughly 2.1% of the sample.

The cohort comprised more than 550 healthy bone marrow donors. At the time of sampling, all cohort members were nominally healthy, though unrecorded immune exposures were likely present. The donor tested CMV seropositive and was one of the 289 seropositive cohort members. A peripheral blood sample was provided by each donor, and peripheral blood mononuclear cells were used for TCR beta sequencing. Genomic DNA was extracted from the blood cell samples with the Qiagen DNeasy Blood Extraction Kit. The receptor comes from a man over 45 in good health and CMV-seropositive. The chain links TRBV7-8 with TRBJ2-5, with 10 junctional bases fitting TRBD1. Sequenced: PBMCs. The CDR3 loop reads CASSSSPLGTGDRETQYF. The nucleotides are TGTGCCAGCAGCTCCTCGCCCCTAGGGACAGGGGATAGGGAGACCCAGTACTTC.